The present T cell receptor beta chain was sequenced within a study of blood T cell repertoires in COVID-19 (TCRdb year 2020). About the study as a whole: Samples from collaborators originated in the United States, Italy and Spain and spanned both the acute and convalescent phases of COVID-19. The material from the prospective study consisted of cDNA or gDNA derived from T cells, B-cell-depleted T cells, or PBMCs. Subjects who had been exposed to COVID-19, were actively infected with it, or had recovered from it provided the deeply sampled blood TCRbeta repertoires that made up the dataset. The repertoires were released in a freely available public database intended as a resource for research on the immune response to SARS-CoV-2. Samples came from the ongoing ImmuneRACE study (first 160 participants) plus 1,254 subjects from 6 global collaborators. Sample metadata almost always included a de-identified subject ID, COVID-19 status, age in years and sex. HLA class I and class II types, where available, came from metadata supplied by the sample provider rather than from assay-based typing. Study-wide conclusions, independent of this receptor: The quantity of clinical and demographic metadata differed by source and by participant and was supplied without curation.

The CDR3 measures 15 amino acids from cysteine to phenylalanine. The sequence is cut down to CDR3 DNA, 45 bases in frame from base 1. For CDR1 and CDR2, the germline V gene (reference sequence) lists SEHNR and FQNEAQ. Clipping removes 4 bases from V and 5 bases from J, with 7 as the unmatched junction base count. TCRbeta CDR3 regions were amplified from genomic DNA by means of the immunoSEQ Assay, a bias-controlled multiplex PCR. In the source study's methods: Nucleated cell counts per sample were estimated from amplification of reference gene primers within the assay. Sequence reads were collapsed and filtered to measure the absolute abundance of every unique TCRbeta CDR3 rearrangement. Productive Simpson clonality was computed per sample as the square root of Simpson's diversity index over productive rearrangements. Imported from immuneACCESS, the table was reduced by TCRdb to in-frame sequences with V and J called. These copies leave out some clones; in studies compared against another copy, an unresolved V gene accounts for under half, and the cause of the remainder is not known. Clone size and the V and J calls come from that table; the DNA yielded D and trimming. This sample has more than 300,000 clones in its table, and more than 75% of those were observed once. The ten largest account for about 4.2% of the sample.

About this clone: Its antigen is currently not known. No base quality information exists; no much larger clone differs at one position.

Participants in the prospective study were enrolled through a virtual design, were aged roughly 18 to 100 years, and lived in roughly 24 United States geographic areas. In the prospective study, cohorts were assigned on the basis of participant-reported clinical history obtained from a screening survey and a study questionnaire. Recovered participants in ImmuneRACE Cohort 3 were defined as having two consecutive negative NP/OP PCR tests, clearance from a healthcare professional, or resolution of symptoms. In the prospective study, mobile phlebotomists collected whole blood, serum and a nasopharyngeal or oropharyngeal swab from each participant. Prospective study participants could optionally give additional blood draws and questionnaires over an approximately 2-month period. Prospective study blood samples were shipped either frozen or at room temperature before DNA extraction.

Sequenced input: PBMCs or T cells enriched from blood (not recorded which). The sequence links TRBV7-9 to TRBJ2-1; 8 central bases correspond to TRBD1. The clonotype originates from a man aged 30 to 39 who had recovered from COVID-19. The DNA sequence follows: TGTGCCAGCAGCTCGACCGGGACAGGCGACAATGAGCAGTTCTTC. It codes for CASSSTGTGDNEQFF.